The next 30 T cell receptor beta chains were all read from a single sample in a study of blood T cell repertoires in COVID-19. The assay was immunoSEQ multiplex PCR, and TCRdb's table has in-frame clones only and misses some. The data contain around 250,000 clones, about nine tenths of them singletons. The sequencing sample was made of PBMCs or T cells enriched from blood (not recorded which). All receptors come from a woman in her twenties or thirties with acute COVID-19.

The chain carries TRBV7-8 and TRBJ1-2; 7 bases align to TRBD1. The germline CDR1 and CDR2 sequences are SGHVS and FQNEAQ. J was trimmed by 5 bases and V by 4 bases; bases with no gene match: 7. This CDR3 contains 14 residues. The CDR3 region has the DNA TGTGCCAGCAGCTCCCGGGACAGTTCTTATGGCTACACCTTC. It is translated as CASSSRDSSYGYTF.

Here the CDR3 DNA reads TGTGCCAGCAGTCTCCTAGCGGGAGATACGACCGGGGAGCTGTTTTTT. This translates into CASSLLAGDTTGELFF. This chain joins TRBV28 and TRBJ2-2, with 10 positions matching TRBD2. The length of the CDR3 is 16 residues. Germline V gene sequence: CDR1 MDHEN, CDR2 SYDVKM. V was clipped by 5 bases and J by 5 bases; unmatched bases: 8. The full variable domain, its missing parts supplied by reference TRBV28 and TRBJ2-2, is DVKVTQSSRYLVKRTGEKVFLECVQDMDHENMFWYRQDPGLGLRLIYFSYDVKMKEKGDIPEGYSVSREKKERFSLILESASTNQTSMYLCASSLLAGDTTGELFFGEGSRLTVL.

The chain combines TRBV7-2 with TRBJ2-1; 15 positions match TRBD2. The length of the CDR3 is 19 residues. CDR1 and CDR2 (germline): SGHTA, FQGNSA. Germline trimming cut 5 bases from V and 1 base from J; bases unmatched to any gene: 9. Written as DNA, the CDR3 is TGTGCCAGCAGCCCGGCGCGGACTAGCGGGAGGGGGTCCTACAATGAGCAGTTCTTC. Residues: CASSPARTSGRGSYNEQFF.

This rearrangement joins TRBV6-2 or TRBV6-3 to TRBJ2-1, with D uncertain. The CDR3 runs to 15 residues. Trimming took off 6 bases at V and 5 bases at J, with 17 bases between the two ends. Germline-derived CDR1 and CDR2 are MNHEY and SVGEGT. CDR3 nucleotide sequence: TGTGCCAGCAGCCTCCCGCGGCTAGTAGACAATGAGCAGTTCTTC. It codes for CASSLPRLVDNEQFF.

This clone was detected a few times. The rearrangement joins TRBV21-1 to TRBJ1-5; the DNA was not compared with TRBD1, the D call given in the table. TRBV21-1 constitutes a pseudogene. This CDR3 has 17 amino acids. CDR3 nucleotides: TGTGCCAGCAACATAACCGACAGGCTCAAGGGCAATCAGCCCCAGCATTTT. It translates to CASNITDRLKGNQPQHF.

The rearrangement uses TRBV10-3 and TRBJ2-3; 7 bases are shared with TRBD2. With 4 bases clipped from V and 2 bases from J, the junction kept 3 bases outside the gene matches. The CDR3 is made up of 14 amino acids. In germline, CDR1 is ENHRY, CDR2 SYGVKD. For the CDR3, the DNA is TGTGCCATCAGTGGGCTAGCGGCCACAGATACGCAGTATTTT. Encoded protein: CAISGLAATDTQYF.

The chain couples TRBV28 to TRBJ1-2; 8 bases map to TRBD1. This CDR3 has 13 residues. V shed 2 bases, J shed 7 bases, and the junction held 3 bases outside the gene matches. CDR1 is MDHEN and CDR2 is SYDVKM in the germline V gene. The CDR3 is CASSLQGALGYTF. The DNA for the CDR3 is TGTGCCAGCAGTTTACAGGGGGCGCTTGGCTACACCTTC.

This chain joins TRBV27 and TRBJ2-1, with 7 bases matching TRBD2. The CDR3 runs to 16 residues. V lost 0 bases to trimming and J lost 6 bases; unmatched junction nucleotides: 8. Germline V gene sequence: CDR1 MNHEY, CDR2 SMNVEV (reference sequence). CDR3 sequence reads: CASSLSTTSRVNEQFF. CDR3 coding DNA: TGTGCCAGCAGTTTATCGACGACTAGCAGGGTCAATGAGCAGTTCTTC.

The rearrangement uses TRBV18 and TRBJ1-1; tentative D call: TRBD1 (5 bases). The CDR3 runs 15 residues. Trimming cost V 3 bases and J 4 bases, with 15 bases left between them. Germline loops: CDR1 KGHSH, CDR2 LQKENI. The CDR3 nucleotides are TGTGCCAGCTCACCTCAATTTGACAGTCGCACTGAAGCTTTCTTT. This gives the protein CASSPQFDSRTEAFF. The full variable domain, its missing parts supplied by reference TRBV18 and TRBJ1-1, is NAGVMQNPRHLVRRRGQEARLRCSPMKGHSHVYWYRQLPEEGLKFMVYLQKENIIDESGMPKERFSAEFPKEGPSILRIQQVVRGDSAAYFCASSPQFDSRTEAFFGQGTRLTVV.

The chain has TRBV4-1 and TRBJ2-7; 15 bases are shared with TRBD2. Germline-derived CDR1 and CDR2 are MGHRA and YSYEKL. This CDR3 region has 18 residues. The junction had 3 bases not matched to a gene; V was cut back by 0 bases and J by 0 bases. CDR3 amino acids: CASSQEGTSGRHSYEQYF. Written as DNA, the CDR3 is TGCGCCAGCAGCCAAGAAGGGACTAGCGGGAGGCACTCCTACGAGCAGTACTTC.

This rearrangement joins TRBV24-1 to TRBJ1-4; D gene unclear. Germline-derived CDR1 and CDR2 are KGHDR and SFDVKD. This CDR3 is built from 9 residues. The CDR3 DNA follows: TGTAACGGGAATGAAAAACTGTTTTTT. Residues: CNGNEKLFF.

The chain links TRBV7-9 to TRBJ1-5, with unresolved D. Germline CDR1 is SEHNR and CDR2 is FQNEAQ (reference sequence). The V end was cut by 2 bases, the J end by 5 bases, with 4 bases between. The CDR3 has 12 residues. The CDR3 spells CASSLLDQPQHF. As DNA, the CDR3 is TGTGCCAGCAGCTTACTCGATCAGCCCCAGCATTTT.

This clone occurred a few times. This rearrangement joins TRBV5-4 to TRBJ1-1, with TRBD1 identical over 7 bases. The CDR3 spans 16 residues. After removal of 4 bases from V and 4 bases from J, the junction contained 13 bases not matched to a gene. Germline CDR1 and CDR2: SGHNT and YYREEE (reference sequence). For the CDR3, the DNA is TGTGCCAGCAGCGGGAGACAGGGCTCAGGCGGCACTGAAGCTTTCTTT. Protein: CASSGRQGSGGTEAFF.

The rearrangement links TRBV24-1 to TRBJ2-1, with a tentative D call TRBD2 (7 bases). V was pared by 2 bases and J by 13 bases, with 17 bases between. The CDR3 consists of 14 residues. Germline-derived CDR1 and CDR2 are KGHDR and SFDVKD. CDR3 sequence: CATSDWGGSKGQFF. CDR3 nucleotides: TGTGCCACCAGTGATTGGGGGGGCTCGAAGGGCCAGTTCTTC.

The J gene is TRBJ1-1, the V gene TRBV9; weak D call: TRBD1 (5 bases). The CDR3 is 13 amino acids. Trimming stripped 2 bases from V and 7 bases from J, with 12 bases between. CDR1 and CDR2 (germline): SGDLS, YYNGEE. CDR3 sequence (DNA): TGTGCCAGCAGCGTGTATCAAGACAGTGAAGCTTTCTTT. Amino acids: CASSVYQDSEAFF.

This clone occurred once. The chain carries TRBV28 and TRBJ2-1; TRBD2 matches at 9 bases. The CDR3 has 12 amino acids. Trimming took 6 bases from V and 8 from J; bases not matched to a gene: 2. Germline V gene data show CDR1 as MDHEN and CDR2 as SYDVKM. The CDR3 loop reads CASRRTSDEQFF. The CDR3 coding sequence is TGTGCCAGCAGGCGGACTAGCGATGAGCAGTTCTTC.

V is TRBV7-6 and J is TRBJ2-1; D gene unclear. The CDR3 is 12 amino acids. Germline assignment: CDR1 SGHVS and CDR2 FNYEAQ. V lost 1 base, J lost 10 bases, and 8 bases lay in between. The CDR3 region has the DNA TGTGCCAGCAGCTTAGTTAGTAGAGAGCAGTTCTTC. It specifies CASSLVSREQFF.

V gene TRBV2 combines with J gene TRBJ1-5; D gene unclear. The CDR3 sequence is 15 residues long. Trimming cost V 3 bases and J 0 bases, with 9 bases left between them. Germline V gene sequence: CDR1 SNHLY, CDR2 FYNNEI. The CDR3 DNA reads as TGTGCCAGCAGTGAGTACAGCTATAGCAATCAGCCCCAGCATTTT. This codes for CASSEYSYSNQPQHF.

The rearrangement links TRBV9 to TRBJ2-1; TRBD2 agrees at 16 bases. In germline, CDR1 is SGDLS, CDR2 YYNGEE. Trimming at V came to 4 bases and at J to 1 base, leaving 11 bases not matched to a gene. The CDR3 extends over 20 amino acids. This chain's CDR3 is CASSPLSLGLAGGSYNEQFF. The CDR3 DNA reads TGTGCCAGCAGCCCCCTCTCCCTGGGACTAGCGGGAGGGTCCTACAATGAGCAGTTCTTC.

The genes are TRBV19 and TRBJ1-1; D is ambiguous. The CDR3 spans 14 residues. V shed 9 bases and J shed 0 bases, with 14 bases lying between them. CDR1 and CDR2 (germline): LNHDA, SQIVND (reference sequence). For the CDR3, the DNA is TGTGCCAGCCCACTCAAATGTGTGAACACTGAAGCTTTCTTT. This gives the protein CASPLKCVNTEAFF.

The V and J genes are TRBV7-8 and TRBJ2-1, with 7 bases identical to TRBD2. The CDR3 spans 17 residues. The ends lost 0 bases at V and 8 bases at J; junction bases unmatched: 13. CDR1 is SGHVS, CDR2 FQNEAQ, per germline. CDR3 sequence reads: CASSLARPRLALDEQFF. In DNA, the CDR3 is TGTGCCAGCAGCTTAGCGCGTCCCAGACTAGCTCTTGATGAGCAGTTCTTC.

This rearrangement joins TRBV3-1 (or the pseudogene TRBV3-2) to TRBJ1-1; D is possibly TRBD1 (6 bases). CDR1 LGHDT and CDR2 YNNKEL come from the germline V gene (reference sequence). The CDR3 extends over 17 amino acids. Trimming left V 0 bases short and J 4 bases short, with 18 bases between. The CDR3 protein is CASSQERGWGLGTEAFF. As DNA, the CDR3 is TGTGCCAGCAGCCAAGAAAGGGGGTGGGGGCTCGGCACTGAAGCTTTCTTT.

This chain links TRBV28 with TRBJ1-4, with 7 positions matching TRBD1. V shed 6 bases and J 0 bases; nucleotides not matched to a gene: 4. The CDR3 runs to 15 residues. The germline V gene encodes CDR1 MDHEN and CDR2 SYDVKM. The CDR3 region has the DNA TGTGCCAGCAGGCCCACAGGGGCAACTAATGAAAAACTGTTTTTT. Amino acids: CASRPTGATNEKLFF.

This chain links TRBV6-1 with TRBJ1-6; D unclear. Germline assignment: CDR1 MNHNS and CDR2 SASEGT. V gave up 6 bases and J gave up 7 bases, with 19 bases separating them. CDR3 length: 16 amino acids. The CDR3 here is CASRELVTGGNSPLHF. The CDR3 coding sequence is TGTGCCAGCAGAGAACTAGTGACCGGAGGGAATTCACCCCTCCACTTT.

CDR3 protein: CAISVQRGYEQYF. Written as DNA, the CDR3 is TGTGCCATCAGTGTGCAGCGGGGATACGAGCAGTACTTC. The chain has TRBV10-3 and TRBJ2-7; TRBD2 matches at 7 bases. This CDR3 spans 13 amino acids. CDR1 ENHRY and CDR2 SYGVKD come from the germline V gene. The J segment lost 4 bases and the V segment lost 4 bases, leaving 4 bases of the junction unmatched.

The chain couples TRBV28 to TRBJ2-3, with D uncertain. This CDR3 comprises 13 residues. The germline CDR1 and CDR2 sequences are MDHEN and SYDVKM. Trimming pared 5 bases from V and 6 bases from J, leaving 12 bases between. CDR3 residues: CASSLTPLDTQYF. The CDR3 nucleotides read TGTGCCAGCAGTCTAACCCCACTGGATACGCAGTATTTT. Looking up the rest from reference TRBV28 and TRBJ2-3 gives the full variable domain: DVKVTQSSRYLVKRTGEKVFLECVQDMDHENMFWYRQDPGLGLRLIYFSYDVKMKEKGDIPEGYSVSREKKERFSLILESASTNQTSMYLCASSLTPLDTQYFGPGTRLTVL.

This clone appeared once. This chain uses TRBV2 with TRBJ2-2, with a possible D match to TRBD2 (5 bases). Trimming took off 0 bases at V and 6 bases at J, with 5 bases between the two ends. The CDR3 loop spans 13 amino acids. Germline-derived CDR1 and CDR2 are SNHLY and FYNNEI. CDR3 nucleotides: TGTGCCAGCAGTGAAGCGGAGGCCGGGGAGCTGTTTTTT. It encodes CASSEAEAGELFF.

V gene TRBV3-1 (or the pseudogene TRBV3-2) combines with J gene TRBJ2-3; 9 bases are shared with TRBD2. V was clipped by 4 bases and J by 4 bases; unmatched bases: 6. The length of the CDR3 is 15 residues. From germline, CDR1 is LGHDT and CDR2 YNNKEL (reference sequence). CDR3 in DNA: TGTGCCAGCAGCCTCCTAGCGGGAACTGCAGATACGCAGTATTTT. Encoded protein: CASSLLAGTADTQYF.

The CDR3 bases are TGTGCCAGCAGCCAGGGCCATTCTGAGAGTACTGAAGCTTTCTTT. Residues: CASSQGHSESTEAFF. The V and J genes are TRBV3-1 (or the pseudogene TRBV3-2) and TRBJ1-1; D gene ambiguous. Trimming shortened V by 3 bases and J by 5 bases, and 16 bases separated the two germline ends. The CDR3 covers 15 residues. Germline V lookup: CDR1 LGHDT, CDR2 YNNKEL (reference sequence).

The chain links TRBV5-8 to TRBJ2-3, with 8 bases identical to TRBD1. V trimming: 0 bases; J trimming: 3 bases; junction bases outside the gene matches: 15. The CDR3 is 19 residues long. The V gene's germline CDR1 is SGHTS and CDR2 YDEGEE. CDR3 amino acids: CASSLEWFVGTGKTDTQYF. The CDR3 coding sequence is TGTGCCAGCAGCTTGGAATGGTTTGTCGGGACAGGCAAAACAGATACGCAGTATTTT.